Listed below are T cell receptor beta chains from one sample, sequenced in a study of shared clonotypes between healthy human individuals. Produced via immunoSEQ multiplex PCR; TCRdb's table is partial and in-frame only. The data show nearly 500,000 clones, about 82% seen once. Source material: PBMCs. The receptors stem from a woman aged 40 to 50 in good health. Some clones in this sample may be carry-over from other donors' samples. CDR3s include the opening cysteine and the closing phenylalanine or tryptophan. A D gene is named only where the DNA matches it firmly. Some rows have no size entry. The others give once, few or many, or a class for an expanded clone.

cdr3_aa cdr3_nt j_call v_call d_call clone_size
CASSQERRNYEQYF TGCGCCAGCAGCCAAGAAAGGAGAAACTACGAGCAGTACTTC TRBJ2-7 TRBV4-3 . .
CASSLAGDLNEKLFF TGTGCCAGCTCACTCGCAGGGGATTTAAATGAAAAACTGTTTTTT TRBJ1-4 TRBV18 . .
CASSLRSAAKNIQYF TGTGCCAGCAGCCTTCGAAGTGCGGCCAAAAACATTCAGTACTTC TRBJ2-4 TRBV11-2 . .
CSAGQGANQPQHF TGCAGCGCCGGACAGGGGGCAAATCAGCCCCAGCATTTT TRBJ1-5 TRBV29-1 TRBD1 once
CASSESQPAGQPQHF TGCGCCAGCAGTGAGTCGCAGCCCGCGGGGCAGCCCCAGCATTTT TRBJ1-5 TRBV10-2 . .
CASSFRELGEAFF TGTGCCAGCAGCTTTAGGGAGTTAGGTGAAGCTTTCTTT TRBJ1-1 TRBV5-5 . .
CASSLVAGSNTHEQFF TGTGCCAGCAGTTTAGTTGCGGGATCTAATACCCATGAGCAGTTCTTC TRBJ2-1 TRBV27 . .
CASSILSSGSPDTQYF TGTGCCAGTAGTATATTGTCTAGCGGGAGTCCAGATACGCAGTATTTT TRBJ2-3 TRBV19 TRBD2 .
CASTISSGTASYEQYF TGTGCCAGCACTATTTCTAGCGGGACTGCCTCCTACGAGCAGTACTTC TRBJ2-7 TRBV7-9 TRBD2 .
CASGDSMNTEAFF TGTGCCAGCGGCGACAGTATGAACACTGAAGCTTTCTTT TRBJ1-1 TRBV2 . .
CASSDLGAAEQFF TGTGCCAGCAGTGATCTAGGAGCGGCTGAGCAGTTCTTC TRBJ2-1 TRBV2 . .
CASRSQVSEQYF TGTGCCAGCAGATCACAGGTATCCGAGCAGTACTTC TRBJ2-7 TRBV6-5 . .
CASSSQQDLTQYF TGTGCCAGCAGTTCCCAGCAAGACTTGACCCAGTACTTC TRBJ2-5 TRBV28 . once
CASGLGDYNEQFF TGTGCTAGTGGTTTGGGGGACTACAATGAGCAGTTCTTC TRBJ2-1 TRBV12-5 . few
CAWSWMIAGYNEQFF TGTGCCTGGAGTTGGATGATAGCGGGGTACAATGAGCAGTTCTTC TRBJ2-1 TRBV30 TRBD2 many